The 10 T cell receptor beta chains below come from one sample, sequenced in a study of OX40 agonist ivuxolimab in advanced cancers. Library preparation was by the immunoSEQ multiplex PCR assay. Entries here come from immuneACCESS through TCRdb and include only in-frame sequences with V and J called. Some clones fail to appear in such tables; in the studies checked, an unresolved V gene covers under half of the shortfall, and the cause of the remainder is unknown. The sample table shows around 90,000 clones, and around 90% are seen once. 2% to 2.5% of the sample is held by the ten biggest clonotypes. The sequencing here drew on CD4+ or CD8+ T cells sorted from blood, taken in a trial of the OX40 agonist ivuxolimab. The origin of the receptors is an adult with an advanced solid tumor such as melanoma, head and neck, liver or kidney cancer.

The chain uses TRBV6-5 and TRBJ1-2, with a possible D match to TRBD1 (5 bases). Per the germline V gene, CDR1 is MNHEY and CDR2 is SVGAGI. This CDR3 is built from 15 residues. V was cut by 5 bases and J by 2 bases, with 15 bases left in between. This chain's CDR3 is CASSPKGRENYGYTF. The CDR3 region has the DNA TGTGCCAGCAGTCCGAAGGGCAGGGAGAACTATGGCTACACCTTC.

The CDR3 loop is CASSKTSSSGGEQYF. The DNA of the CDR3 is TGTGCCAGCAGTAAGACTAGCAGTTCGGGGGGGGAGCAGTACTTC. The chain links TRBV28 to TRBJ2-7, with 8 bases lining up with TRBD2. Germline lookup yields CDR1 MDHEN and CDR2 SYDVKM. The CDR3 is 15 amino acids. Unmatched junction bases numbered 13, after V lost 5 bases and J lost 7 bases. The whole variable domain, remainder taken from reference TRBV28 and TRBJ2-7, is DVKVTQSSRYLVKRTGEKVFLECVQDMDHENMFWYRQDPGLGLRLIYFSYDVKMKEKGDIPEGYSVSREKKERFSLILESASTNQTSMYLCASSKTSSSGGEQYFGPGTRLTVT.

CDR3 amino acids: CASQSNYNEQFF. CDR3 nucleotide sequence: TGTGCCTCGCAGAGCAACTACAATGAGCAGTTCTTC. The chain couples TRBV30 to TRBJ2-1; D gene ambiguous. The CDR3 extends over 12 amino acids. Germline CDR1 is GTSNPN and CDR2 is SVGIG (reference sequence). V was trimmed by 7 bases and J by 3 bases, leaving 10 bases between them. The variable domain in full, with the rest retrieved from reference TRBV30 and TRBJ2-1, is SQTIHQWPATLVQPVGSPLSLECTVEGTSNPNLYWYRQAAGRGLQLLFYSVGIGQISSEVPQNLSASRPQDRQFILSSKKLLLSDSGFYLCASQSNYNEQFFGPGTRLTVL.

The chain uses TRBV2 and TRBJ2-1; D uncertain. The germline V gene encodes CDR1 SNHLY and CDR2 FYNNEI. The CDR3 contains 16 residues. Deletions cut 1 base from V and 2 bases from J, with 12 bases between. The CDR3 here is CASSEVSGPPYNEQFF. CDR3 nucleotide sequence: TGTGCCAGCAGTGAAGTATCAGGTCCTCCCTACAATGAGCAGTTCTTC.

This chain links TRBV19 with TRBJ2-3, with D tentatively TRBD2 (6 bases). Trimming removed 5 bases from V and 4 bases from J, with 16 bases in between. CDR3 length: 15 amino acids. Germline lookup yields CDR1 LNHDA and CDR2 SQIVND (reference sequence). The CDR3 region has the DNA TGTGCCAGTAGTCCGGACTACTCCGCGGCAGATACGCAGTATTTT. Its translation is CASSPDYSAADTQYF.

This clone was counted once. The gene calls are TRBV20-1 and TRBJ2-3; D unclear. Germline loops: CDR1 DFQATT, CDR2 SNEGSKA (reference sequence). Trimming took off 6 bases at V and 4 bases at J, with 8 bases between the two ends. This CDR3 contains 11 residues. The CDR3 protein is CSATLADTQYF. The CDR3 nucleotides are TGCAGTGCCACTTTGGCAGATACGCAGTATTTT.

The gene calls are TRBV9 and TRBJ2-7; the match to TRBD2 covers 9 bases. The length of the CDR3 is 16 residues. The ends lost 0 bases at V and 4 bases at J; junction bases unmatched: 8. CDR1 and CDR2 (germline): SGDLS, YYNGEE. CDR3 sequence: CASSVAPAGGLYEQYF. The DNA for the CDR3 is TGTGCCAGCAGCGTAGCCCCAGCGGGAGGACTTTACGAGCAGTACTTC.

This sequence joins TRBV11-1 and TRBJ2-7; D unresolved. CDR3 length equals 11 residues. V gave up 2 bases and J gave up 5 bases, with 4 bases separating them. Germline CDR1 reads SGHAT; CDR2 reads FQDESV (reference sequence). CDR3: CASSLHHEQYF. The CDR3 nucleotides read TGTGCCAGCAGCTTACATCACGAGCAGTACTTC.

The CDR3 region is CASSVLNNQPQHF. The CDR3 DNA sequence: TGTGCCAGTAGCGTTCTTAACAATCAGCCCCAGCATTTT. The chain employs TRBV19 and TRBJ1-5, with unresolved D. V was trimmed by 6 bases and J by 3 bases, leaving 9 bases between them. The CDR3 sequence is 13 residues long. Germline V lookup: CDR1 LNHDA, CDR2 SQIVND (reference sequence).

The chain joins TRBV18 to TRBJ2-1; 11 bases are shared with TRBD1. The CDR3 length is 16 residues. V lost 3 bases to trimming and J lost 3 bases; unmatched junction nucleotides: 4. Germline V gene data show CDR1 as KGHSH and CDR2 as LQKENI. The CDR3 spells CASSPRGQGGYNEQFF. In nucleotides, the CDR3 is TGTGCCAGCTCACCGCGGGGACAGGGGGGCTACAATGAGCAGTTCTTC. Based on the CDR3 plus reference TRBV18 and TRBJ2-1, the full variable domain is NAGVMQNPRHLVRRRGQEARLRCSPMKGHSHVYWYRQLPEEGLKFMVYLQKENIIDESGMPKERFSAEFPKEGPSILRIQQVVRGDSAAYFCASSPRGQGGYNEQFFGPGTRLTVL.